The 8 T cell receptor beta chains in this list originate from one sample, sequenced in a study of blood T cells in healthy people across ages. A sample-barcoded 5' primer and a J-beta primer mix were used in a second PCR of roughly 7 to 11 cycles. TCRdb itself ran the 5' RACE reads through MiXCR, one entry per CDR3 protein. The data show 1.6 million or so distinct CDR3 sequences, about 35% seen once. The sequenced sample consisted of blood. These receptors were taken from a woman aged 30 to 39 in good health.

This sequence joins TRBV14 and TRBJ2-3, with unresolved D. The CDR3 runs 14 residues. V was clipped by 5 bases and J by 2 bases, with 11 bases between them. Germline-derived CDR1 and CDR2 are SGHDN and FVKESK. The CDR3 is CASSGKAYTDTQYF. The CDR3 coding sequence is TGTGCCAGCAGCGGTAAGGCCTACACAGATACGCAGTATTTT. Variable domain in full (rest from reference TRBV14 and TRBJ2-3): EAGVTQFPSHSVIEKGQTVTLRCDPISGHDNLYWYRRVMGKEIKFLLHFVKESKQDESGMPNNRFLAERTGGTYSTLKVQPAELEDSGVYFCASSGKAYTDTQYFGPGTRLTVL.

The rearrangement links TRBV30 to TRBJ1-5; perhaps TRBD1 as D (6 bases). Per the germline V gene, CDR1 is GTSNPN and CDR2 is SVGIG (reference sequence). With 0 bases removed from V and 7 bases from J, the gap between germline ends came to 13 bases. This CDR3 is 14 amino acids long. CDR3 in amino acids: CAWSVIGGQQPQHF. The CDR3 region has the DNA TGTGCCTGGAGTGTAATAGGGGGGCAACAGCCCCAGCATTTT.

This sequence joins TRBV6-6 and TRBJ2-1; 7 positions agree with TRBD1. Germline values: CDR1 MNHNY, CDR2 SVGAGI (reference sequence). This CDR3 contains 13 residues. Unmatched junction bases numbered 4, after V lost 5 bases and J lost 6 bases. For the CDR3, the DNA is TGTGCCAGCAGTCCGGGACAGTGCAATGAGCAGTTCTTC. Protein product: CASSPGQCNEQFF.

CDR3 residues: CATSSPIAGDHDEQFF. The CDR3, as DNA: TGTGCCACCAGCAGCCCAATAGCGGGAGACCACGATGAGCAGTTCTTC. The chain has TRBV15 and TRBJ2-1; 9 bases fit TRBD2. CDR3 length equals 16 residues. CDR1 LNHNV and CDR2 YYDKDF come from the germline V gene (reference sequence). Trimming removed 3 bases from V and 8 bases from J; junction bases left unmatched: 11. Combining the CDR3 with reference TRBV15 and TRBJ2-1 gives the whole variable domain DAMVIQNPRYQVTQFGKPVTLSCSQTLNHNVMYWYQQKSSQAPKLLFHYYDKDFNNEADTPDNFQSRRPNTSFCFLDIRSPGLGDTAMYLCATSSPIAGDHDEQFFGPGTRLTVL.

This clonotype was seen only a few times. V usage is TRBV29-1 and J usage is TRBJ1-1, with a tentative D call TRBD1 (5 bases). In germline, CDR1 is SQVTM, CDR2 ANQGSEA. Trimming cost V 1 base and J 5 bases, with 14 bases left between them. The length of the CDR3 is 14 residues. The DNA for the CDR3 is TGCAGCGTTGAAGTCAGGGAACGGAGGACTGAAGCTTTCTTT. It codes for CSVEVRERRTEAFF.

This chain joins TRBV20-1 and TRBJ2-5, with TRBD2 matching over 9 bases. This CDR3 region has 12 residues. Germline loops: CDR1 DFQATT, CDR2 SNEGSKA (reference sequence). CDR3 amino acids: CRAKAGGETQYF. The CDR3 DNA sequence: TGCAGGGCCAAAGCGGGGGGTGAGACCCAGTACTTC.

This clonotype was counted between two and nine times. The gene calls are TRBV7-9 and TRBJ2-3; 8 bases agree with TRBD1. Looked up from germline, CDR1 is SEHNR and CDR2 is FQNEAQ (reference sequence). The CDR3 length is 12 residues. The V and J ends lost 4 bases and 14 bases, in that order; junction bases with no gene match: 8. CDR3 residues: CASSSRGLILYF. CDR3 nucleotide sequence: TGTGCCAGCAGCTCCAGGGGGCTAATTCTGTATTTT.

This clonotype was detected only a few times. The chain employs TRBV2 and TRBJ2-3; D is perhaps TRBD2 (6 bases). V lost 4 bases to trimming and J lost 5 bases, with 13 bases between them. The CDR3 runs to 14 residues. Germline V CDR1 and CDR2: SNHLY, FYNNEI. CDR3 residues: CASSVTGVEDTQYF. In DNA form, the CDR3 reads TGTGCCAGCAGTGTAACGGGAGTGGAAGATACGCAGTATTTT.